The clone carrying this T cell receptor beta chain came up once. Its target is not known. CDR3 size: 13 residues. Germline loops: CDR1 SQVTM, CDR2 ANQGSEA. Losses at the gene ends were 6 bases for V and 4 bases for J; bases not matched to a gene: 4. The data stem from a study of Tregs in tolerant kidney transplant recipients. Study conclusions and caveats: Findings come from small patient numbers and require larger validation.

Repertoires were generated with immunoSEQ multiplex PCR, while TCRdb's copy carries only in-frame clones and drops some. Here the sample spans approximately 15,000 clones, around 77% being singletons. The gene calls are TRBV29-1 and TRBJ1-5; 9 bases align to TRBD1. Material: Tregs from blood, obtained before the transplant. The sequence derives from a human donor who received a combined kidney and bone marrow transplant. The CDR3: CSVSGQGNQPQHF. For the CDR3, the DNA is TGCAGCGTGTCGGGACAGGGAAATCAGCCCCAGCATTTT. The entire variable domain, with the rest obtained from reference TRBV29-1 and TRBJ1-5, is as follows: SAVISQKPSRDICQRGTSLTIQCQVDSQVTMMFWYRQQPGQSLTLIATANQGSEATYESGFVIDKFPISRPNLTFSTLTVSNMSPEDSSIYLCSVSGQGNQPQHFGDGTRLSIL.